The 17 T cell receptor beta chains below were found in one sample sequenced in a study of shared clonotypes between healthy human individuals. Using immunoSEQ multiplex PCR, the repertoire was profiled, and TCRdb retains in-frame clones only, with some absent. The sample lists about 1 million clones, about three quarters occurring once. Sequencing was carried out using memory CD4+ T cells sorted from blood. Specified subset: CD45RA-negative fraction. These receptor sequences come from a man between 18 and 35 years old in good health.

The V and J genes are TRBV10-3 and TRBJ2-7, with D hard to call. V was pared by 4 bases and J by 4 bases, with 14 bases between. CDR3 length equals 14 residues. In germline, CDR1 is ENHRY, CDR2 SYGVKD. The DNA for the CDR3 is TGTGCCATCAGTGTCGGGCCCGATATTTACGAGCAGTACTTC. It translates to CAISVGPDIYEQYF.

The CDR3 is CASSPSGTGDSYEQYF. For the CDR3, the DNA is TGTGCCAGCAGCCCTTCCGGGACAGGGGATAGTTACGAGCAGTACTTC. The genes are TRBV7-9 and TRBJ2-7; 10 bases are a match to TRBD1. Germline CDR1 reads SEHNR; CDR2 reads FQNEAQ (reference sequence). The V segment lost 5 bases and the J segment 4 bases; nucleotides outside the gene matches: 11. The CDR3 has 16 amino acids.

The table lists this clone with a few counts. V and J are TRBV15 and TRBJ2-2; maybe TRBD2 (5 bases). Trimming removed 0 bases from V and 5 bases from J, with 10 bases in between. Per the germline V gene, CDR1 is LNHNV and CDR2 is YYDKDF (reference sequence). This CDR3 has 15 residues. CDR3 coding DNA: TGTGCCACCAGCAGAGACGAGGGTGAGACCGGGGAGCTGTTTTTT. Translation gives CATSRDEGETGELFF. The full variable domain, rest sourced from reference TRBV15 and TRBJ2-2, is DAMVIQNPRYQVTQFGKPVTLSCSQTLNHNVMYWYQQKSSQAPKLLFHYYDKDFNNEADTPDNFQSRRPNTSFCFLDIRSPGLGDTAMYLCATSRDEGETGELFFGEGSRLTVL.

The genes are TRBV7-2 and TRBJ2-3; 8 bases are shared with TRBD2. CDR3 length equals 16 residues. Trimming at V came to 7 bases and at J to 2 bases, leaving 11 bases not matched to a gene. CDR1 and CDR2 from the germline V gene are SGHTA and FQGNSA. CDR3 amino acids: CASTGTRSRTTDTQYF. CDR3 in DNA: TGTGCCAGCACCGGGACTAGGTCACGAACCACAGATACGCAGTATTTT.

The V call is TRBV5-1, the J call TRBJ2-3, with 15 bases fitting TRBD2. Germline CDR1 SGHRS, CDR2 YFSETQ. This CDR3 is 15 amino acids long. The V segment lost 3 bases and the J segment 4 bases; nucleotides outside the gene matches: 0. The CDR3 DNA reads as TGCGCCAGCAGCTGGACTAGCGGGAGGGCAGATACGCAGTATTTT. It is translated as CASSWTSGRADTQYF.

The chain has TRBV12-5 and TRBJ2-7; TRBD1 matches 7 bases. The CDR3 is 14 residues long. Trimming cost V 1 base and J 6 bases; bases outside gene matches: 6. The germline V gene encodes CDR1 LGHNT and CDR2 FRNRAP. The CDR3 loop reads CASGLAGGGTEQYF. DNA of the CDR3: TGTGCTAGTGGTTTGGCAGGGGGTGGGACCGAGCAGTACTTC.

The chain joins TRBV6-1 to TRBJ1-4, with TRBD1 matching 7 bases. This CDR3 is built from 15 residues. Germline V gene lookup returns CDR1 MNHNS and CDR2 SASEGT. V lost 3 bases, J lost 7 bases, and 8 bases stayed unmatched. The CDR3 spells CASSEAQGIGEKLFF. In nucleotides, the CDR3 is TGTGCCAGCAGTGAGGCACAGGGGATAGGTGAAAAACTGTTTTTT.

The CDR3 nucleotides read TGTGCCAGCAGCTTAGAAAGCGGGCCTACCTACGAGCAGTACTTC. Its translation: CASSLESGPTYEQYF. The chain links TRBV7-2 to TRBJ2-7; possibly TRBD2 for D (6 bases). The CDR3 sequence is 15 residues long. Germline lookup yields CDR1 SGHTA and CDR2 FQGNSA. V lost 1 base to trimming and J lost 2 bases, with 12 bases between them.

The genes are TRBV27 and TRBJ2-3; a weak D match, TRBD1 (6 bases). Germline V lookup: CDR1 MNHEY, CDR2 SMNVEV (reference sequence). Trimming left V 4 bases short and J 0 bases short, with 11 bases between. The CDR3 spans 15 residues. The CDR3 spells CASSSGTLSTDTQYF. The CDR3 bases are TGTGCCAGCAGTTCGGGGACACTAAGCACAGATACGCAGTATTTT.

This clone was counted once. This chain links TRBV19 with TRBJ1-5; D not resolved. The CDR3 is made up of 13 amino acids. The germline CDR1 and CDR2 sequences are LNHDA and SQIVND (reference sequence). V was cut by 6 bases and J by 7 bases, with 13 bases left in between. CDR3 nucleotide sequence: TGTGCCAGTAGGAGGGAGGAGGTGCAGCCCCAGCATTTT. Protein product: CASRREEVQPQHF.

The table lists this clone with a count of one. This rearrangement joins TRBV25-1 to TRBJ2-7; D perhaps matches TRBD1 (6 bases). The CDR3 has 13 amino acids. Trimming cost V 4 bases and J 3 bases, with 10 bases left between them. Per the germline V gene, CDR1 is MGHDK and CDR2 is SYGVNS. The CDR3 is CASSVQGLYEQYF. The CDR3 DNA reads TGTGCCAGCAGTGTACAGGGTCTCTACGAGCAGTACTTC.

The V call is TRBV5-1, the J call TRBJ2-1, with D possibly TRBD1 on 5 matching bases. CDR1 and CDR2 from the germline V gene are SGHRS and YFSETQ. The V end was cut by 4 bases, the J end by 6 bases, with 14 bases between. This CDR3 is built from 14 residues. CDR3: CASSILGAGNEQFF. The CDR3 DNA reads as TGCGCCAGCAGCATATTAGGGGCCGGCAATGAGCAGTTCTTC.

The J gene is TRBJ2-3, the V gene TRBV30; D unresolved. The V and J ends lost 7 bases and 5 bases respectively, with 7 bases between them. The V gene's germline CDR1 is GTSNPN and CDR2 SVGIG (reference sequence). The CDR3 has 10 residues. CDR3 residues: CAFLRDTQYF. The DNA of the CDR3 is TGTGCCTTCCTGAGAGATACGCAGTATTTT. The full variable domain, completed using reference TRBV30 and TRBJ2-3, is SQTIHQWPATLVQPVGSPLSLECTVEGTSNPNLYWYRQAAGRGLQLLFYSVGIGQISSEVPQNLSASRPQDRQFILSSKKLLLSDSGFYLCAFLRDTQYFGPGTRLTVL.

Only a few counts were recorded for this clone. The CDR3 is CASSLRSASWGSPLHF. CDR3 in DNA: TGTGCCAGCAGCTTAAGAAGCGCTTCATGGGGATCACCCCTCCACTTT. V is TRBV5-6 and J is TRBJ1-6, with D hard to call. The CDR3 totals 16 residues. Germline V CDR1 and CDR2: SGHDT, YYEEEE. V lost 2 bases to trimming and J lost 10 bases, with 19 bases between them.

The J gene is TRBJ1-4, the V gene TRBV5-4, with 11 bases that match TRBD1. The CDR3 has 14 amino acids. Looked up from germline, CDR1 is SGHNT and CDR2 is YYREEE (reference sequence). V lost 4 bases, J lost 10 bases, and 6 bases stayed unmatched. The CDR3 region has the DNA TGTGCCAGCAGCGTGGACAGGGGGCAGGGAAAACTGTTTTTT. It codes for CASSVDRGQGKLFF.

This clone was seen just once. The CDR3: CASSGRGGSTEAFF. CDR3 nucleotides: TGTGCCAGCAGCGGCCGAGGGGGAAGCACTGAAGCTTTCTTT. The genes are TRBV11-2 and TRBJ1-1; D perhaps matches TRBD1 (6 bases). The CDR3 is 14 amino acids. Between the trimmed V and J ends, which lost 5 bases and 4 bases, there was a span of 14 bases. The germline V gene has CDR1 SGHAT and CDR2 FQNNGV. Full variable domain (remainder filled in from reference TRBV11-2 and TRBJ1-1): EAGVAQSPRYKIIEKRQSVAFWCNPISGHATLYWYQQILGQGPKLLIQFQNNGVVDDSQLPKDRFSAERLKGVDSTLKIQPAKLEDSAVYLCASSGRGGSTEAFFGQGTRLTVV.

This clone was detected only a few times. The chain carries TRBV7-6 and TRBJ2-5; 13 bases line up with TRBD2. CDR1 and CDR2 (germline): SGHVS, FNYEAQ. This CDR3 region has 17 residues. Losses at the gene ends were 5 bases for V and 5 bases for J; bases not matched to a gene: 11. This CDR3 reads CASSPRTSGSSSETQYF. The CDR3 DNA follows: TGTGCCAGCAGCCCGCGGACTAGCGGGAGCTCGTCGGAGACCCAGTACTTC.